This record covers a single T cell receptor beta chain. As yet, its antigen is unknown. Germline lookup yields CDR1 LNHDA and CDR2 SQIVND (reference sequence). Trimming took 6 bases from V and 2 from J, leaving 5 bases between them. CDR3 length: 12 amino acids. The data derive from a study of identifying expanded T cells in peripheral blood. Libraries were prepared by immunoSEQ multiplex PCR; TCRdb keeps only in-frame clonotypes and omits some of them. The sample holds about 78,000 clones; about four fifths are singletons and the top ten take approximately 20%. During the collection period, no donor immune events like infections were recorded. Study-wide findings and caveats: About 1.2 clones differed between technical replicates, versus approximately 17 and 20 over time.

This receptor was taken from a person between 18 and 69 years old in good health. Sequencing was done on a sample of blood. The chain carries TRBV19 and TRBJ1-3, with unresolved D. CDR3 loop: CASSDPGNTIYF. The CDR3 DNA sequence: TGTGCCAGTAGCGACCCTGGAAACACCATATATTTT. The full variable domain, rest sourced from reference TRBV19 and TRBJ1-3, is DGGITQSPKYLFRKEGQNVTLSCEQNLNHDAMYWYRQDPGQGLRLIYYSQIVNDFQKGDIAEGYSVSREKKESFPLTVTSAQKNPTAFYLCASSDPGNTIYFGEGSWLTVV.